Shown below are 30 T cell receptor beta chains from a single sample sequenced in a study of blood T cells in healthy people across ages. A second roughly 6 to 12 cycle PCR used barcoded and J-beta primers. TCRdb re-derived calls from the 5' RACE reads in MiXCR, one entry per CDR3 protein. The data contain approximately 780,000 distinct CDR3 sequences, around a quarter of them seen just once; the ten biggest clones take up 2.5% to 3.5%. These same data were also listed under a study on T cells of mothers and their children.

What was sequenced was blood. These receptors all come from a boy between 10 and 17 years old in good health.

There are a few counts of this clonotype. The chain links TRBV25-1 to TRBJ2-5; weak D call: TRBD1 (5 bases). The length of the CDR3 is 12 residues. Trimming stripped 3 bases from V and 4 bases from J, with 6 bases between. Germline lookup yields CDR1 MGHDK and CDR2 SYGVNS. The CDR3 region is CASSDRVETQYF. The CDR3, as DNA: TGTGCCAGCAGTGACAGGGTAGAGACCCAGTACTTC.

The table lists this clonotype with many counts. V usage is TRBV24-1 and J usage is TRBJ2-3; no clear D gene. The CDR3 extends over 14 amino acids. CDR1 is KGHDR and CDR2 is SFDVKD in the germline V gene. V lost 3 bases, J lost 5 bases, and 11 bases lay in between. CDR3 protein: CATSDGPPRDTQYF. As DNA, the CDR3 is TGTGCCACCAGTGATGGCCCCCCGAGAGATACGCAGTATTTT.

The chain has TRBV9 and TRBJ2-5, with D perhaps being TRBD1 or TRBD2 (7 bases each). Matching the DNA end better, TRBJ2-7 makes the J call doubtful. Germline assignment: CDR1 SGDLS and CDR2 YYNGEE. The CDR3 has 15 residues. Here the CDR3 reads CASSVAAGGVYEQYF. CDR3 nucleotides: TGTGCCAGCAGCGTAGCGGCAGGGGGGGTCTACGAGCAGTACTTC.

The V call is TRBV30, the J call TRBJ2-6, with D tentatively TRBD1 (5 bases). The CDR3 sequence is 15 residues long. CDR1 and CDR2 from the germline V gene are GTSNPN and SVGIG (reference sequence). Trimming stripped 2 bases from V and 2 bases from J, with 10 bases between. In DNA form, the CDR3 reads TGTGCCTGGAGTCAGACAGTAGCTGGGGCCAACGTCCTGACTTTC. Translation gives CAWSQTVAGANVLTF.

The chain uses TRBV16 and TRBJ1-1; D possibly corresponds to TRBD1 (5 bases). V was cut by 0 bases and J by 5 bases, with 10 bases left in between. The CDR3 extends over 14 amino acids. CDR1 and CDR2 from the germline V gene are KGHSY and FQNENV. The CDR3 nucleotides are TGTGCCAGCAGCCAATCGTACGGGGGGACTGAAGCTTTCTTT. Translating gives CASSQSYGGTEAFF.

As concerns this clonotype: One junction end disagrees with the germline gene, perhaps due to a read error. The chain uses TRBV20-1 and TRBJ2-1; TRBD2 agrees at 13 bases. The CDR3 sequence is 16 residues long. Germline CDR1 and CDR2: DFQATT and SNEGSKA (reference sequence). CDR3 sequence reads: CSARARLAGGNNERFF. The CDR3, as DNA: TGCAGTGCTAGAGCCAGACTAGCGGGAGGAAACAATGAGCGGTTCTTC.

The gene calls are TRBV12-3 or TRBV12-4 and TRBJ2-1, with TRBD1 as a possible D gene (6 bases). CDR3 length: 15 residues. Trimming removed 0 bases from V and 2 bases from J, with 8 bases in between. The CDR3 DNA follows: TGTGCCAGCAGTTTAGCGGGGGCTCCCTACAATGAGCAGTTCTTC. This encodes CASSLAGAPYNEQFF.

The chain employs TRBV5-1 and TRBJ2-5; 7 bases fit TRBD2. The J call may be incorrect, as the DNA end agrees better with TRBJ2-1. CDR3 length: 13 amino acids. Germline V gives CDR1 SGHRS, CDR2 YFSETQ. CDR3 loop: CASTGHGGNEQFF. Here the CDR3 DNA reads TGCGCCAGCACTGGTCACGGGGGGAATGAGCAGTTCTTC.

The rearrangement links TRBV29-1 to TRBJ2-1; D may be TRBD1 or TRBD2 (5 bases each). The J call may be incorrect, as the DNA end agrees better with TRBJ2-7. The germline V gene has CDR1 SQVTM and CDR2 ANQGSEA. This CDR3 region has 14 residues. Here the CDR3 reads CSVTGTASSYEQYF. CDR3 nucleotide sequence: TGCAGCGTAACCGGGACGGCGAGCTCCTACGAGCAGTACTTC.

This clonotype was counted at least ten times. CDR3: CSARVQEDIQYF. The CDR3 coding sequence is TGCAGTGCTAGAGTGCAAGAGGACATTCAGTACTTC. The gene calls are TRBV20-1 and TRBJ2-4; no clear D. Looked up from germline, CDR1 is DFQATT and CDR2 is SNEGSKA (reference sequence). There are 12 residues in the CDR3. The V end was cut by 1 base, the J end by 8 bases, with 9 bases between.

The chain recombines TRBV9 with TRBJ2-1; D not certain. V lost 0 bases, J lost 4 bases, and 11 bases lay in between. The CDR3 spans 15 residues. Germline values: CDR1 SGDLS, CDR2 YYNGEE. The CDR3 loop is CASSVGTEFYNEQFF. The CDR3 region has the DNA TGTGCCAGCAGCGTAGGAACGGAGTTTTACAATGAGCAGTTCTTC.

The J gene is TRBJ1-1, the V gene TRBV30; D gene ambiguous. With 4 bases removed from V and 8 bases from J, the gap between germline ends came to 17 bases. Germline CDR1 reads GTSNPN; CDR2 reads SVGIG (reference sequence). This CDR3 has 13 amino acids. The CDR3 DNA sequence: TGTGCCTGGAAGAAGGTACCAAGACCGGAAGCTTTCTTT. This gives the protein CAWKKVPRPEAFF.

The V gene is TRBV20-1, the J gene TRBJ2-3; TRBD2 agrees at 10 bases. From germline, CDR1 is DFQATT and CDR2 SNEGSKA (reference sequence). The CDR3 is made up of 15 amino acids. V trimming: 5 bases; J trimming: 2 bases; junction bases outside the gene matches: 7. The DNA for the CDR3 is TGCAGTGCTGCCGGACTAGCGGCCCTCACAGATACGCAGTATTTT. Encoded protein: CSAAGLAALTDTQYF.

This chain joins TRBV5-1 and TRBJ2-5, with 10 bases identical to TRBD1. The CDR3 length is 15 residues. V lost 8 bases and J lost 0; bases outside the gene matches: 7. Germline V gene data show CDR1 as SGHRS and CDR2 as YFSETQ. The CDR3 DNA follows: TGCGCCAGTACGGACAGGGGGACGTACCAAGAGACCCAGTACTTC. Its translation is CASTDRGTYQETQYF. Drawing the rest from reference TRBV5-1 and TRBJ2-5, the complete variable domain is KAGVTQTPRYLIKTRGQQVTLSCSPISGHRSVSWYQQTPGQGLQFLFEYFSETQRNKGNFPGRFSGRQFSNSRSEMNVSTLELGDSALYLCASTDRGTYQETQYFGPGTRLLVL.

The V and J genes are TRBV6-1 and TRBJ2-5; D remains unclear. Per germline, CDR1 MNHNS and CDR2 SASEGT. The CDR3 runs 14 residues. V was cut by 5 bases and J by 5 bases, with 15 bases left in between. CDR3 region: CASSRAYGSETQYF. The CDR3 region has the DNA TGTGCCAGCAGTAGAGCCTATGGGTCGGAGACCCAGTACTTC.

The rearrangement uses TRBV15 and TRBJ1-5; D call uncertain. The germline V gene has CDR1 LNHNV and CDR2 YYDKDF (reference sequence). The CDR3 totals 15 residues. Trimming removed 0 bases at V and 1 base at J, with 7 bases between. DNA for the CDR3: TGTGCCACCAGCAGAGACGATAGGAGCAATCAGCCCCAGCATTTT. Translated, it gives CATSRDDRSNQPQHF.

V and J are TRBV14 and TRBJ2-7, with D tentatively TRBD2 (6 bases). The V and J ends lost 5 bases and 0 bases respectively, with 11 bases between them. This CDR3 is 14 amino acids long. Per the germline V gene, CDR1 is SGHDN and CDR2 is FVKESK. CDR3 in DNA: TGTGCCAGCAGCGGGACTTTAAGCTCCTACGAGCAGTACTTC. Protein sequence: CASSGTLSSYEQYF.

This chain links TRBV4-1 with TRBJ1-1, with D possibly TRBD1 on 6 matching bases. Per the germline V gene, CDR1 is MGHRA and CDR2 is YSYEKL. The CDR3 has 15 amino acids. With 3 bases removed from V and 1 base from J, the gap between germline ends came to 12 bases. The CDR3 sequence: CASSHTAGANTEAFF. The DNA of the CDR3 is TGCGCCAGCAGCCATACTGCGGGGGCGAACACTGAAGCTTTCTTT.

This clonotype was counted between two and nine times. The CDR3 sequence: CSVEMEENTEAFF. The CDR3 DNA reads as TGCAGCGTTGAAATGGAGGAGAACACTGAAGCTTTCTTT. V gene TRBV29-1 combines with J gene TRBJ1-1; no reliable D call. This CDR3 region has 13 residues. The V gene's germline CDR1 is SQVTM and CDR2 ANQGSEA. Between the trimmed V and J ends, which lost 2 bases and 1 base, there was a span of 8 bases.

The chain links TRBV12-3 or TRBV12-4 to TRBJ1-2; D unclear. The CDR3 contains 15 residues. V was pared by 2 bases and J by 2 bases, with 12 bases between. The CDR3 reads CASSLNGRSNYGYTF. The CDR3 DNA reads as TGTGCCAGCAGTTTAAACGGCAGGAGCAACTATGGCTACACCTTC.

V gene TRBV12-3 or TRBV12-4 combines with J gene TRBJ1-3; 10 bases map to TRBD1. V lost 5 bases and J lost 4; bases outside the gene matches: 5. The CDR3 is 15 amino acids. The CDR3 region is CASSPGTGEGNTIYF. The CDR3 DNA follows: TGTGCCAGCAGTCCCGGGACAGGGGAAGGAAACACCATATATTTT.

The V call is TRBV6-1, the J call TRBJ2-5, with D perhaps given as TRBD1 or TRBD2 (5 bases each). The DNA end is a closer match to TRBJ2-7, so the J assignment may be wrong. The germline V gene has CDR1 MNHNS and CDR2 SASEGT. This CDR3 is 14 amino acids long. The DNA for the CDR3 is TGTGCCAGCATTTCGGGACGGCTAACCTACGAGCAGTACTTC. It codes for CASISGRLTYEQYF.

The V gene is TRBV20-1, the J gene TRBJ1-2; 8 nucleotides match TRBD1. The CDR3 consists of 12 residues. V shed 2 bases and J 8 bases; nucleotides not matched to a gene: 4. Germline V CDR1 and CDR2: DFQATT, SNEGSKA (reference sequence). The CDR3 DNA is TGCAGTGCTAGACAGGGGGCTAACGGCTACACCTTC. Encoded protein: CSARQGANGYTF.

The rearrangement uses TRBV2 and TRBJ2-6, with D tentatively TRBD1 (6 bases). Trimming pared 6 bases from V and 0 bases from J, leaving 9 bases between. There are 15 residues in the CDR3. Germline CDR1 and CDR2: SNHLY and FYNNEI. In DNA, the CDR3 is TGTGCCAGCAGCACAGGGAACTCTGGGGCCAACGTCCTGACTTTC. As protein: CASSTGNSGANVLTF.

The chain carries TRBV7-7 and TRBJ2-3, with 8 bases matching TRBD1. Germline assignment: CDR1 SSHAT and CDR2 FNYEAQ (reference sequence). The V gene end was trimmed by 5 bases and the J gene end by 4 bases; junction bases not matched to a gene: 11. The CDR3 has 16 amino acids. The CDR3 region has the DNA TGTGCCAGCAGCCCCTCATGGACAGGGAAAGCAGATACGCAGTATTTT. This codes for CASSPSWTGKADTQYF.

This clonotype was seen a handful of times. V gene TRBV5-1 combines with J gene TRBJ1-4; TRBD1 aligns across 7 bases. CDR3 size: 16 residues. Germline trimming cut 0 bases from V and 3 bases from J; bases unmatched to any gene: 5. Germline CDR1 is SGHRS and CDR2 is YFSETQ. CDR3 amino acids: CASSLGDRDPNEKLFF. The CDR3 bases are TGCGCCAGCAGCTTGGGGGACAGAGACCCTAATGAAAAACTGTTTTTT.

The V and J genes are TRBV7-9 and TRBJ2-5; D may be TRBD1 or TRBD2 (5 bases each). This CDR3 is 18 amino acids long. CDR1 is SEHNR and CDR2 is FQNEAQ in the germline V gene (reference sequence). Between the trimmed V and J ends, which lost 2 bases and 9 bases, there was a span of 28 bases. Here the CDR3 reads CASSLSQGRGLPTEAQYF. CDR3 coding DNA: TGTGCCAGCAGCTTAAGTCAGGGTCGTGGGCTACCCACGGAGGCCCAGTACTTC.

The sample holds a few counts of this clonotype. The V and J genes are TRBV20-1 and TRBJ2-2; no clear D. Trimming took off 3 bases at V and 0 bases at J, with 8 bases between the two ends. CDR3 length equals 14 residues. The germline CDR1 and CDR2 sequences are DFQATT and SNEGSKA (reference sequence). The CDR3 coding sequence is TGCAGTGCTAGCGACGCCGCGAACACCGGGGAGCTGTTTTTT. It encodes CSASDAANTGELFF.

The CDR3: CSVEDGFGRGLYEQYF. DNA of the CDR3: TGCAGCGTTGAAGATGGTTTCGGCAGGGGGTTGTACGAGCAGTACTTC. The chain carries TRBV29-1 and TRBJ2-7; 7 bases map to TRBD1. Germline V gives CDR1 SQVTM, CDR2 ANQGSEA. V dropped 0 bases and J dropped 4; count of bases not matched to a gene: 12. The CDR3 runs to 16 residues.

In its sample, this clonotype was seen a few times. The CDR3 protein is CASRTTGGGYTF. In DNA form, the CDR3 reads TGTGCCAGCAGAACGACAGGGGGAGGCTACACCTTC. This sequence joins TRBV12-3 or TRBV12-4 and TRBJ1-2; TRBD1 matches 9 bases. The V and J ends lost 6 bases and 8 bases, in that order; junction bases with no gene match: 4. The CDR3 length is 12 residues.